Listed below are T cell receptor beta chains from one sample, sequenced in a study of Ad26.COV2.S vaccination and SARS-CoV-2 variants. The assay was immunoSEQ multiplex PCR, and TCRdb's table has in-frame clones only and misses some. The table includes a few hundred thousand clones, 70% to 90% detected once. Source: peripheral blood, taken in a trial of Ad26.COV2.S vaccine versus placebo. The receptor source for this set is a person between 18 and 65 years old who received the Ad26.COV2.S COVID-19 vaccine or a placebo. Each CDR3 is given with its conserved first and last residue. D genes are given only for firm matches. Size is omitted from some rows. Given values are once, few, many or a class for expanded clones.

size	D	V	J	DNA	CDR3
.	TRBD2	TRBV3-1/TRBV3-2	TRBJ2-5	TGTGCCAGCAGCCAAGACCCCTTAGCGGGTTCAGAGACCCAGTACTTC	CASSQDPLAGSETQYF
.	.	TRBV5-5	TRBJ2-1	TGTGCCAGCAGCTTGGGTACTATCTACAATGAGCAGTTCTTC	CASSLGTIYNEQFF
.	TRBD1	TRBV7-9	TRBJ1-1	TGTGCCAGCAGCCAGGGACAGGGGTTTGAAGCTTTCTTT	CASSQGQGFEAFF
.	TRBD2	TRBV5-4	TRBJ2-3	TGTGCCAGCAGCGACCGACTAGCGGATACGCAGTATTTT	CASSDRLADTQYF
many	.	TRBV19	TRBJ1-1	TGTGCCAGTAGTCGGCTTCTAGAGTCTGAAGCTTTCTTT	CASSRLLESEAFF
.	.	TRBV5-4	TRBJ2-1	TGTGCCAGCAGCTTTCGAGACAGAGACAATGAGCAGTTCTTC	CASSFRDRDNEQFF
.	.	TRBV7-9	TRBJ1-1	TGTGCCAGCAGCTCCTTGGACAGTCCAAACACTGAAGCTTTCTTT	CASSSLDSPNTEAFF
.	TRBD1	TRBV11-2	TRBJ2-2	TGTGCCAGCAGCTCAGGACTTGGCAGGGGGTCCGGGGAGCTGTTTTTT	CASSSGLGRGSGELFF
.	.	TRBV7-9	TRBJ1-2	TGTGCCAGCAGCTTAGAATTAGCAGGGGAAAATGGCTACACCTTC	CASSLELAGENGYTF
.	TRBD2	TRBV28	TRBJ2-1	TGTGCCACTCTAGGACTAGCGGGTGAATCTCCTTTTTATGAGCAGTTCTTC	CATLGLAGESPFYEQFF
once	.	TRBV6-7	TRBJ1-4	TGTGCCAGACAGACAGTCAGTGAAAAACTGTTTTTT	CARQTVSEKLFF
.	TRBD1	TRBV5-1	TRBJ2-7	TGCGCCAGCAGCGTCGACAGGGTCAAGTACGAGCAGTACTTC	CASSVDRVKYEQYF
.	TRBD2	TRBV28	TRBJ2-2	TGTGCCAGCCGGGGACTAGCGGGTTCCGGGGAGCTGTTTTTT	CASRGLAGSGELFF
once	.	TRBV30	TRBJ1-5	TGTGCCTGGAGTTTGGGCGTCAATCAGCCCCAGCATTTT	CAWSLGVNQPQHF
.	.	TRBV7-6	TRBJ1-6	TGTGCCAGCAGCCCGAGACCTAACTCACCCCTCCACTTT	CASSPRPNSPLHF
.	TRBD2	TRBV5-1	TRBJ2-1	TGCGCCAGCAGCCCCAGCGGGAGTAACAATGAGCAGTTCTTC	CASSPSGSNNEQFF
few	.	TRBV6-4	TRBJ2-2	TGTGCCAGCAGTGACTCGCCCCCGGGCTCCGGGGAGCTGTTTTTT	CASSDSPPGSGELFF
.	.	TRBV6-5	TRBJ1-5	TGTGCCAGCAGTTACGTTCAGGGCGGTCAGCCCCAGCATTTT	CASSYVQGGQPQHF
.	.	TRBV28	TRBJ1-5	TGTGCCAGCAGTTACCTACCCAATCAGCCCCAGCATTTT	CASSYLPNQPQHF
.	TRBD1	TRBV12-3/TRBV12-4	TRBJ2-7	TGTGCCAGCAGTTTCGGACAGGGCAACGAGCAGTACTTC	CASSFGQGNEQYF
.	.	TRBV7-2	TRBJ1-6	TGTGCCAGCAGCCGCAACGCAGACCTCGCCAATTCACCCCTCCACTTT	CASSRNADLANSPLHF
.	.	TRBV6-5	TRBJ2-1	TGTGCCAGCAGTTACGGGCAGGGAGGTGCAAATGAGCAGTTCTTC	CASSYGQGGANEQFF
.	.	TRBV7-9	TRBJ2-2	TGTGCCAGCAGCTTAGCCCGACAGGCCGGGGAGCTGTTTTTT	CASSLARQAGELFF
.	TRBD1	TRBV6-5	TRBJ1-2	TGTGCCAGCAAACCGGGACAGGGGAACTATGGCTACACCTTC	CASKPGQGNYGYTF
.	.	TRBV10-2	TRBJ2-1	TGCGCCAGCAGTGAGGAGAGGAACCCGGGGTTCTTC	CASSEERNPGFF
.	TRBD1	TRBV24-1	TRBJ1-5	TGTGCCACCAGTGATCGAACAGGGGGCGACGGGCCCCAGCATTTT	CATSDRTGGDGPQHF
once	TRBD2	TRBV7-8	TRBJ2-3	TGTGCCAGCAGCCTCACCGACACTAGCGGGACCGCACAGCACACGCAGTATTTT	CASSLTDTSGTAQHTQYF
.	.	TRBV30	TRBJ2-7	TGTGCCTGGAGTCCTGGGATCATATACGAGCAGTACTTC	CAWSPGIIYEQYF
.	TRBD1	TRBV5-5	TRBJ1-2	TGTGCCAGCAGCTTGAGGGGACAGGGAGTCTTTGGCTACACCTTC	CASSLRGQGVFGYTF
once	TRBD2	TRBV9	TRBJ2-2	TGTGCCAGCAGCTCAAGATCTAGCGGGTTGACCGGGGAGCTGTTTTTT	CASSSRSSGLTGELFF
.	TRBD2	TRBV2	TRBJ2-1	TGTGCCAGCAGCAACGTACTAGCGGGAGTTACAAATGAGCAGTTCTTC	CASSNVLAGVTNEQFF